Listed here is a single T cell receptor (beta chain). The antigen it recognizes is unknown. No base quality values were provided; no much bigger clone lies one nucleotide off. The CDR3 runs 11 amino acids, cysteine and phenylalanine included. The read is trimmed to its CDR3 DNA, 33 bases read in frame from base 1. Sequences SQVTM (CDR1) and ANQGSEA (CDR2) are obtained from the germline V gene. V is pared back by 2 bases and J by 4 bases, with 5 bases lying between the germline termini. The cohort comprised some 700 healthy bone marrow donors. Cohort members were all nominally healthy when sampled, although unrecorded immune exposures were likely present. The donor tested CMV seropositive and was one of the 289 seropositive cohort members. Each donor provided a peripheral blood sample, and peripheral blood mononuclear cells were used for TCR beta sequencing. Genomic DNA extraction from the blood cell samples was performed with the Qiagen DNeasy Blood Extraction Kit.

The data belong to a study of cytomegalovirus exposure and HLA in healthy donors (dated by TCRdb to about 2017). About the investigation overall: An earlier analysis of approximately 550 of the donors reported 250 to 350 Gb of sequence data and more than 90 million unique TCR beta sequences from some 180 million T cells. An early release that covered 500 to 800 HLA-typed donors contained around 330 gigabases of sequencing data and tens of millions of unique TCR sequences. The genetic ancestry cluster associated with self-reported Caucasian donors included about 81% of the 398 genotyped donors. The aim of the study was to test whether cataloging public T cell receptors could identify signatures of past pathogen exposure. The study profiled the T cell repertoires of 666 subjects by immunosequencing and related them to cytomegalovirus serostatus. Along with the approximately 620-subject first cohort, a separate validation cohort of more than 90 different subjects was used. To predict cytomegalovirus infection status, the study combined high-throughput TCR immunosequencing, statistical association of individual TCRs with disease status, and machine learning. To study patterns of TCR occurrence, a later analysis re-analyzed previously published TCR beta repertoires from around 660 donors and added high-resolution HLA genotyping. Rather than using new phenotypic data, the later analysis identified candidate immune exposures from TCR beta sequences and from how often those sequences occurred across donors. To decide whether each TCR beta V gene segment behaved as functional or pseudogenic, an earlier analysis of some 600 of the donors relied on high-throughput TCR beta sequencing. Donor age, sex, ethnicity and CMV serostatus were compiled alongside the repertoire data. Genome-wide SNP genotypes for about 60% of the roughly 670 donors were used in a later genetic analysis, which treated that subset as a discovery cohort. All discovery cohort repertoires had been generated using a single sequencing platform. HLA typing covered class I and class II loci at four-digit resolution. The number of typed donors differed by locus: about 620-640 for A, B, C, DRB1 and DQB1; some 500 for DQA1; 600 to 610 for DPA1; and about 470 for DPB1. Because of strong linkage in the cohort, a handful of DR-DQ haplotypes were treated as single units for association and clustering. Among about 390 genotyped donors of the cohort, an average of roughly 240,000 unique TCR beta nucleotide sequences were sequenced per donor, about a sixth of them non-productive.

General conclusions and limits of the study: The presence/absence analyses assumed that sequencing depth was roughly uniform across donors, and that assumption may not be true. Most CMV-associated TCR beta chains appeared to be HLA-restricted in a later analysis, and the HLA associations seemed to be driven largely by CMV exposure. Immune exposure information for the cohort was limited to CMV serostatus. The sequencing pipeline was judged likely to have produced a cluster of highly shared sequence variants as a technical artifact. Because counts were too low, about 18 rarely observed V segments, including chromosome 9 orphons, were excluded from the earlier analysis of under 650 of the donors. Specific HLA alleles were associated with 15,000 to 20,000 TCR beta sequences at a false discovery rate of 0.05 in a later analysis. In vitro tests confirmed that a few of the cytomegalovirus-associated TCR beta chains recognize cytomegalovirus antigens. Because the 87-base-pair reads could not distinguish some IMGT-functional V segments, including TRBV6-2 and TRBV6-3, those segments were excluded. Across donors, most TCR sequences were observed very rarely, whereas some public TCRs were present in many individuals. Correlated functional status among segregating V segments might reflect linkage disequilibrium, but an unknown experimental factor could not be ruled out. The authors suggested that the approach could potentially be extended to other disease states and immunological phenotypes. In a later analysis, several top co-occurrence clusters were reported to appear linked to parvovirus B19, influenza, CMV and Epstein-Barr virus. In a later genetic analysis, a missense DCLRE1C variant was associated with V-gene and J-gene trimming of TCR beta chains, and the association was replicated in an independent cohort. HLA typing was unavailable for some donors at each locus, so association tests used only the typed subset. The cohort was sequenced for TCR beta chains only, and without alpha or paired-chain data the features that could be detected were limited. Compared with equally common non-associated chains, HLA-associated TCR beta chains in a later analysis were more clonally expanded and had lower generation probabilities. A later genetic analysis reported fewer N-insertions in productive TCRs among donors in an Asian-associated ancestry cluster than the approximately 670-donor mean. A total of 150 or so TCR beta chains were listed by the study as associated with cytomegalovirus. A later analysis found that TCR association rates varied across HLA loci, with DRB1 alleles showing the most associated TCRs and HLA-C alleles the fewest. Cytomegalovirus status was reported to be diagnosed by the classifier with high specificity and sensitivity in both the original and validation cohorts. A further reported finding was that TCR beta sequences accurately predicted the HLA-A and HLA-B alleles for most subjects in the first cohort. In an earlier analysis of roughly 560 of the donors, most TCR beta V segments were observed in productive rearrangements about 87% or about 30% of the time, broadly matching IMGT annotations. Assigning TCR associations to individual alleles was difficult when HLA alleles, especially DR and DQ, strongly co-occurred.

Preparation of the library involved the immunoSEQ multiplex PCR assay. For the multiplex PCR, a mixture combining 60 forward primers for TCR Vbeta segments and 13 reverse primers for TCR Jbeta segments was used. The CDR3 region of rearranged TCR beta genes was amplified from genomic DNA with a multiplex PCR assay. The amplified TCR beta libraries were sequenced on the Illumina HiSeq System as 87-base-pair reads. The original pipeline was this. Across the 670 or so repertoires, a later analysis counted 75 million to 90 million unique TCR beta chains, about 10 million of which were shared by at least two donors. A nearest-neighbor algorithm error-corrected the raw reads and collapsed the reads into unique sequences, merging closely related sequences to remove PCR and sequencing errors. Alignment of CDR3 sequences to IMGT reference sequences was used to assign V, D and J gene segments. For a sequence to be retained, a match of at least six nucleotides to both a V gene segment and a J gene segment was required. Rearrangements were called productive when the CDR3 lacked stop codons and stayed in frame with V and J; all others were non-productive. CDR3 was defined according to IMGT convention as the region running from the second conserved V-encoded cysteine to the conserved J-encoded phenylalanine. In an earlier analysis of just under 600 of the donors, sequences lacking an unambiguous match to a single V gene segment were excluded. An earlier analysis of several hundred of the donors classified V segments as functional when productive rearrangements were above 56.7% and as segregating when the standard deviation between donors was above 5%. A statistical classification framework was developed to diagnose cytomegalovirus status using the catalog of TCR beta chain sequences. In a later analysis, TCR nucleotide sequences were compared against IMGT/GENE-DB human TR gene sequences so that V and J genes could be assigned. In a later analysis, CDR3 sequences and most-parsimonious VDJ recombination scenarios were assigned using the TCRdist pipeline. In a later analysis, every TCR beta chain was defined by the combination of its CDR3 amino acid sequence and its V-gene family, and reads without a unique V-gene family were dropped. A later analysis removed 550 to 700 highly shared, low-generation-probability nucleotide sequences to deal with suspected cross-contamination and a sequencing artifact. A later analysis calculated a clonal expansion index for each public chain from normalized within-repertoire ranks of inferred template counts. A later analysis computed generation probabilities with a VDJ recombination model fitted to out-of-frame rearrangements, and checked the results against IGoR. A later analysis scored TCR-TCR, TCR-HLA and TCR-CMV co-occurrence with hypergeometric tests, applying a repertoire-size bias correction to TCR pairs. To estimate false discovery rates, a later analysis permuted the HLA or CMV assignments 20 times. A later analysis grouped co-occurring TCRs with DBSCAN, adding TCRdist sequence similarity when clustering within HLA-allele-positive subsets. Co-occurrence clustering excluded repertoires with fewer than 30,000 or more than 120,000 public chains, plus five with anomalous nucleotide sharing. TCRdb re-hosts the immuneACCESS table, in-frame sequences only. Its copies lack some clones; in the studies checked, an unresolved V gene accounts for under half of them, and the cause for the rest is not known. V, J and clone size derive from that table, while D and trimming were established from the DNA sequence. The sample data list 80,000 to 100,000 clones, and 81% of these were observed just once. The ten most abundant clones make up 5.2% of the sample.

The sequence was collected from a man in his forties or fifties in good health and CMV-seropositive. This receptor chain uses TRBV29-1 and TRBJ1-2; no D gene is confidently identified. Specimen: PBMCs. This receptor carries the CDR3 CSVETAYGYTF. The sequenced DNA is TGCAGCGTTGAAACAGCCTATGGCTACACCTTC.